The 23 T cell receptor beta chains below all came from one sample that was sequenced in a study of blood T cell repertoires in COVID-19. Generated by immunoSEQ multiplex PCR, the TCRdb table keeps only in-frame clones and is missing some. The repertoire consists of 380,000 or so clones, with less than 90% occurring once and the leading ten covering around 7.5%. The sequenced sample was peripheral blood. The receptors were sampled from a woman aged 55-69 years with COVID-19, enrolled during active disease.

The CDR3 nucleotides read TGTGCCTGTCCAGGGGGGAACACTGAAGCTTTCTTT. Protein product: CACPGGNTEAFF. The V and J genes are TRBV30 and TRBJ1-1; the match to TRBD1 covers 7 bases. Germline V gene sequence: CDR1 GTSNPN, CDR2 SVGIG (reference sequence). Unmatched junction bases numbered 2, after V lost 6 bases and J lost 1 base. This CDR3 has 12 residues.

This chain uses TRBV30 with TRBJ2-5; D may be TRBD1 (6 bases). CDR1 is GTSNPN, CDR2 SVGIG, per germline (reference sequence). The CDR3 spans 11 residues. V was pared by 3 bases and J by 5 bases, with 7 bases between. This CDR3 reads CAWRQGETQYF. CDR3 DNA: TGTGCCTGGAGACAGGGCGAGACCCAGTACTTC.

The J gene is TRBJ1-2, the V gene TRBV11-2; D is possibly TRBD1 (5 bases). The CDR3 has 13 residues. CDR1 is SGHAT and CDR2 is FQNNGV in the germline V gene. V was trimmed by 5 bases and J by 4 bases, leaving 11 bases between them. As DNA, the CDR3 is TGTGCCAGCAGCGCCGCCGACAGCTATGGCTACACCTTC. Amino acids: CASSAADSYGYTF.

This chain connects TRBV18 to TRBJ1-4, with D unclear. CDR1 and CDR2 from the germline V gene are KGHSH and LQKENI. The CDR3 spans 15 residues. Trimming cost V 6 bases and J 6 bases, with 17 bases left between them. The CDR3 nucleotides are TGTGCCAGCTCTCGTGGTGAGAAAGGAGATGAAAAACTGTTTTTT. Encoded protein: CASSRGEKGDEKLFF.

This clone was counted between two and nine times. The chain recombines TRBV19 with TRBJ1-1; maybe TRBD1 (5 bases). Trimming left V 7 bases short and J 0 bases short, with 9 bases between. Germline CDR1 reads LNHDA; CDR2 reads SQIVND (reference sequence). The CDR3 covers 13 residues. The CDR3: CASTETVNTEAFF. CDR3 nucleotide sequence: TGTGCCAGTACCGAGACAGTGAACACTGAAGCTTTCTTT.

V is TRBV7-6 and J is TRBJ2-3, with D unresolved. Germline CDR1 reads SGHVS; CDR2 reads FNYEAQ. V was trimmed by 1 base and J by 4 bases, leaving 6 bases between them. This CDR3 spans 13 amino acids. As DNA, the CDR3 is TGTGCCAGCAGCTTAGTAGTATCAGATACGCAGTATTTT. Amino acids: CASSLVVSDTQYF.

This chain joins TRBV19 and TRBJ1-4; 9 positions match TRBD1. There are 15 residues in the CDR3. Germline V gene sequence: CDR1 LNHDA, CDR2 SQIVND (reference sequence). Losses at the gene ends were 5 bases for V and 7 bases for J; bases not matched to a gene: 8. The CDR3 bases are TGTGCCAGTAGTTCGCCGGGACAGGGAAGTGAAAAACTGTTTTTT. Translating it yields CASSSPGQGSEKLFF.

The chain employs TRBV9 and TRBJ1-3, with D perhaps matching TRBD1 (6 bases). V was cut by 3 bases and J by 0 bases, with 13 bases left in between. From germline, CDR1 is SGDLS and CDR2 YYNGEE. This CDR3 has 16 amino acids. CDR3 loop: CASSAGQLSSGNTIYF. CDR3 nucleotides: TGTGCCAGCAGCGCCGGACAGTTGAGCTCTGGAAACACCATATATTTT.

The chain couples TRBV2 to TRBJ2-3; 11 bases fit TRBD2. Germline lookup yields CDR1 SNHLY and CDR2 FYNNEI. CDR3 length: 17 amino acids. The V gene end was trimmed by 3 bases and the J gene end by 2 bases; junction bases not matched to a gene: 7. The CDR3 DNA is TGTGCCAGCAGTGACCCTGTAGCGGGGGGGTACACAGATACGCAGTATTTT. Translating it yields CASSDPVAGGYTDTQYF.

The V gene is TRBV6-5, the J gene TRBJ2-2; 8 nucleotides align to TRBD2. The CDR3 is 14 residues long. The ends lost 3 bases at V and 6 bases at J; junction bases unmatched: 3. Germline assignment: CDR1 MNHEY and CDR2 SVGAGI. The CDR3 region is CASSYLAGPGELFF. CDR3 nucleotide sequence: TGTGCCAGCAGTTATTTAGCGGGGCCCGGGGAGCTGTTTTTT.

J is TRBJ1-3 and V is TRBV6-5, with 8 bases that match TRBD1. The V and J ends lost 5 bases and 4 bases, in that order; junction bases with no gene match: 4. The CDR3 length is 14 residues. Germline CDR1 reads MNHEY; CDR2 reads SVGAGI. The CDR3 DNA reads TGTGCCAGCAGTCGGACAGGGATGGGAAACACCATATATTTT. It is translated as CASSRTGMGNTIYF.

This rearrangement joins TRBV21-1 to TRBJ1-2; the listed D gene, TRBD1, was not tested against the DNA. TRBV21-1 is a recognized pseudogene. The CDR3 is 11 amino acids. The CDR3 sequence is CASNRQDGYTF. DNA of the CDR3: TGTGCCAGCAACCGACAGGATGGCTACACCTTC.

The rearrangement joins TRBV23-1 to TRBJ1-5; TRBD1 might be the D (5 bases). TRBV23-1 is an ORF, and what it does is uncertain. The CDR3 loop spans 19 amino acids. The V and J ends lost 0 bases and 4 bases respectively, with 22 bases between them. The CDR3 nucleotides read TGCGCCAGCAGTCAATCGACAGTAAAGGGCAGGCGGCAAAATCAGCCCCAGCATTTT. Its translation: CASSQSTVKGRRQNQPQHF.

V gene TRBV4-2 combines with J gene TRBJ2-5, with 9 bases lining up with TRBD2. In germline, CDR1 is LGHNA, CDR2 YNFKEQ. J gave up 13 bases and V 4 bases, and 10 bases lay outside the gene matches. The CDR3 loop spans 13 amino acids. The CDR3 region is CASSPHERGERYF. The CDR3 DNA follows: TGTGCCAGCAGCCCTCACGAGCGGGGGGAGAGGTACTTC.

The V call is TRBV11-2, the J call TRBJ2-1; 11 nucleotides align to TRBD2. The CDR3 runs 18 residues. Germline CDR1 is SGHAT and CDR2 is FQNNGV. The V segment lost 5 bases and the J segment 7 bases; nucleotides outside the gene matches: 16. CDR3 coding DNA: TGTGCCAGCAGCACAGGTGGGCTAGCGGGGGGTTTGCGGAATGAGCAGTTCTTC. It yields the protein CASSTGGLAGGLRNEQFF.

The chain recombines TRBV7-9 with TRBJ1-1; D uncertain. In germline, CDR1 is SEHNR, CDR2 FQNEAQ (reference sequence). This CDR3 comprises 11 residues. V was shortened by 5 bases and J by 5 bases, with 6 bases between the two germline ends. DNA for the CDR3: TGTGCCAGCAGCCTATATACTGAAGCTTTCTTT. It specifies CASSLYTEAFF.

This sequence joins TRBV18 and TRBJ2-4; 13 bases match TRBD2. The germline gives CDR1 KGHSH, CDR2 LQKENI. The CDR3 extends over 18 amino acids. V was clipped by 3 bases and J by 1 base; unmatched bases: 6. The CDR3 is CASSPTSGGALAKNIQYF. The CDR3 DNA sequence: TGTGCCAGCTCACCTACTAGCGGGGGGGCCCTGGCCAAAAACATTCAGTACTTC.

The gene calls are TRBV11-3 and TRBJ1-1; 12 bases agree with TRBD1. From germline, CDR1 is SGHNT and CDR2 YENEEA. V shed 5 bases, J shed 5 bases, and the junction held 12 bases outside the gene matches. The CDR3 is 17 amino acids. The CDR3 spells CASSRSPPGQGATEAFF. Here the CDR3 DNA reads TGTGCCAGCAGCCGATCTCCCCCGGGACAGGGGGCGACTGAAGCTTTCTTT.

The V call is TRBV27, the J call TRBJ2-7; weak D call: TRBD2 (6 bases). The V gene's germline CDR1 is MNHEY and CDR2 SMNVEV (reference sequence). This CDR3 comprises 14 residues. The V and J ends lost 3 bases and 7 bases respectively, with 16 bases between them. The CDR3 reads CASSLGRWETEQYF. The CDR3 DNA reads as TGTGCCAGCAGTTTGGGGAGGTGGGAAACAGAGCAGTACTTC.

This clone has just a few counts. The chain couples TRBV5-6 to TRBJ2-5, with TRBD2 matching 9 bases. The CDR3 has 16 amino acids. The junction had 9 bases not matched to a gene; V was cut back by 1 base and J by 5 bases. Germline CDR1 is SGHDT and CDR2 is YYEEEE. Here the CDR3 DNA reads TGTGCCAGCAGCTTGTACGCGGGGGGGGCTTACGAGACCCAGTACTTC. Its protein is CASSLYAGGAYETQYF.

Concerning this clone itself: One junction end does not reproduce the germline sequence, and a read error may be involved. The rearrangement links TRBV7-2 to TRBJ1-2; 7 nucleotides line up with TRBD1. The CDR3 extends over 14 amino acids. The germline CDR1 and CDR2 sequences are SGHTA and FQGNSA. The CDR3 DNA follows: TGTGCCAGCAGCTTAACGACAGGGAACTATGGCCACACCTTC. Translated, it gives CASSLTTGNYGHTF.

The genes are TRBV9 and TRBJ1-5; possible D gene TRBD1, 6 bases. Trimming pared 0 bases from V and 6 bases from J, leaving 10 bases between. The CDR3 is 14 residues long. CDR1 SGDLS and CDR2 YYNGEE come from the germline V gene. The CDR3 sequence: CASSVGEGGQPQHF. The CDR3 DNA follows: TGTGCCAGCAGCGTAGGCGAAGGGGGTCAGCCCCAGCATTTT.

The chain combines TRBV7-9 with TRBJ2-7, with 9 bases identical to TRBD1. Germline V lookup: CDR1 SEHNR, CDR2 FQNEAQ (reference sequence). Trimming took 8 bases from V and 5 from J; bases not matched to a gene: 7. The CDR3 is 13 residues long. CDR3: CASCPGQGDEQYF. CDR3 in DNA: TGTGCCAGCTGTCCGGGACAGGGCGACGAGCAGTACTTC.